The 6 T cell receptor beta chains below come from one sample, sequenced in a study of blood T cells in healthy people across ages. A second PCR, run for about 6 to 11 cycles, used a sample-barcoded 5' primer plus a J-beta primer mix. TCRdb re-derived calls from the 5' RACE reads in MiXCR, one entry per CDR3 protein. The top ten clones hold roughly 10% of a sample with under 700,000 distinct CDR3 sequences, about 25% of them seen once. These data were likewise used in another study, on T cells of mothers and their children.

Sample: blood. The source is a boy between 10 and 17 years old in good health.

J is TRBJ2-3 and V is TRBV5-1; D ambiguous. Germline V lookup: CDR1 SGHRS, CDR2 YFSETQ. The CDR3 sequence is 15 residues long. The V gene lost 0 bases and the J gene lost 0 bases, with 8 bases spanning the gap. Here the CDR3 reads CASSLDVGSTDTQYF. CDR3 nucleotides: TGCGCCAGCAGCTTGGACGTCGGCAGCACAGATACGCAGTATTTT.

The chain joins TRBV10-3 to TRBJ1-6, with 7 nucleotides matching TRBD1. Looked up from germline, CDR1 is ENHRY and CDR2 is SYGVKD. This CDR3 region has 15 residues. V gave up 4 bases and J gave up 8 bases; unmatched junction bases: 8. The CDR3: CAISGRQGDDSPLHF. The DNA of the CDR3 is TGTGCCATCAGTGGTCGACAGGGTGATGATTCACCCCTCCACTTT.

CDR3 amino acids: CASSQDRQGAPYNEQFF. CDR3 bases: TGTGCCAGCAGCCAAGATCGACAGGGGGCCCCCTACAATGAGCAGTTCTTC. The rearrangement links TRBV14 to TRBJ2-1; 10 bases align to TRBD1. The CDR3 has 17 amino acids. V dropped 0 bases and J dropped 2; count of bases not matched to a gene: 4. Germline CDR1 and CDR2: SGHDN and FVKESK.

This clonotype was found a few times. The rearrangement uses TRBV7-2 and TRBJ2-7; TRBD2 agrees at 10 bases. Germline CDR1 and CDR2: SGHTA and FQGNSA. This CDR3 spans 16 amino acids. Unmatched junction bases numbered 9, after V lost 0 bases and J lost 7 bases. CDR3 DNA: TGTGCCAGCAGCTTAGCTGTCCTAGCGGGAGCCGGTGAGCAGTACTTC. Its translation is CASSLAVLAGAGEQYF.

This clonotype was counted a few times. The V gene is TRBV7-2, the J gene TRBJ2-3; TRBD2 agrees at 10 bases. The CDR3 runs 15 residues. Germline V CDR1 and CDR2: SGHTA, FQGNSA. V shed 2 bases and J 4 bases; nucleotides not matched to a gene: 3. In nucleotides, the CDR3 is TGTGCCAGCAGCTTAACTAGCGGGGAGGCAGATACGCAGTATTTT. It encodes CASSLTSGEADTQYF. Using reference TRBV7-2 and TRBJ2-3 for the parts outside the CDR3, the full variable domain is GAGVSQSPSNKVTEKGKDVELRCDPISGHTALYWYRQSLGQGLEFLIYFQGNSAPDKSGLPSDRFSAERTGGSVSTLTIQRTQQEDSAVYLCASSLTSGEADTQYFGPGTRLTVL.

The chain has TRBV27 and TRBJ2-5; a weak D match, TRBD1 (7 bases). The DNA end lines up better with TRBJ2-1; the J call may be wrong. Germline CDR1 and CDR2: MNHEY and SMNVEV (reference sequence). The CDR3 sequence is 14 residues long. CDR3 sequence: CASLGGTAYNEQFF. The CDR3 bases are TGTGCCAGCCTTGGGGGGACAGCTTACAATGAGCAGTTCTTC.